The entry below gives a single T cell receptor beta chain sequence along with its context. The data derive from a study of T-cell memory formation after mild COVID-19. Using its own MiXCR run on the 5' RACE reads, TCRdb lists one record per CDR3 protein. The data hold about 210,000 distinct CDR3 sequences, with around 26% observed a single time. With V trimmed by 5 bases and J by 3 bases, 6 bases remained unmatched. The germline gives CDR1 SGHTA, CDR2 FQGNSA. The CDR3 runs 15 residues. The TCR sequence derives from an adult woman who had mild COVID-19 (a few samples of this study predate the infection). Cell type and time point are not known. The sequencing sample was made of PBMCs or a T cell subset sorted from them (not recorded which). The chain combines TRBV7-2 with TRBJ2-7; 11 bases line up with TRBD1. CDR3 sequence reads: CASSIGQGAFYEQYF. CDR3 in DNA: TGTGCCAGCAGCATCGGACAGGGGGCTTTCTACGAGCAGTACTTC.